A selection of T cell receptor beta chains follows, all from one sample in a study of tumor and adjacent non-tumor tissue in lung cancer. TCRdb re-analysed the multiplex PCR reads in MiXCR, keeping a single row per CDR3 protein. The table lists 45,000 or so distinct CDR3 sequences, more than 60% of them singletons. Material: distant non-tumor lung tissue. The receptors originated from a woman between 40 and 50 years old with non-small cell lung cancer. CDR3s include the opening cysteine and the closing phenylalanine or tryptophan. The order of the fields is CDR3 DNA, CDR3 protein, CDR3 length, J gene, clone size, D gene, V gene. D genes are given only for firm matches. The size of a clone is reported for some rows only, either as once, few or many, or as a class for expanded clones.

DNA: TGCAGTGCTAGAGATCAGCTGGGGCGCGACTATGGCTACACCTTC; CDR3: CSARDQLGRDYGYTF; length: 15; J: TRBJ1-2; size: once; D: -; V: TRBV20-1
DNA: TGTGCCAGCAGCTTAAGGGGGGCAGAGGGGCCCCAGCATTTC; CDR3: CASSLRGAEGPQHF; length: 14; J: TRBJ1-5; size: -; D: -; V: TRBV7-8
DNA: TGTGCCAGCAGTTTTCGGACAGGATGCTCTGGAATCACCATATATTTT; CDR3: CASSFRTGCSGITIYF; length: 16; J: TRBJ1-3; size: -; D: TRBD1; V: TRBV6-5
DNA: TGTGCCAGCAGCTTTGGGACTAGCGGTTACAATGAGGAGTTCTTC; CDR3: CASSFGTSGYNEEFF; length: 15; J: TRBJ2-1; size: -; D: TRBD2; V: TRBV7-9
DNA: TGTGCCAGCAGCCCCCGGCTAACTAGCGGACAAAACATTCAGTACTTC; CDR3: CASSPRLTSGQNIQYF; length: 16; J: TRBJ2-4; size: medium-sized; D: TRBD2; V: TRBV11-1
DNA: TGTGCCAGCAGTTTGAACAGCCGCAGCAATCAGCCCCAGCATTTT; CDR3: CASSLNSRSNQPQHF; length: 15; J: TRBJ1-5; size: many; D: -; V: TRBV12-3/TRBV12-4
DNA: TGTGCTAGCAGCTTAGAAAGGGGCGAGGAGTATTTC; CDR3: CASSLERGEEYF; length: 12; J: TRBJ2-7; size: -; D: -; V: TRBV11-3
DNA: TGTGTCAGCAGCCAAGGGACAGGGAGGACAGATACGCGGTATTTT; CDR3: CVSSQGTGRTDTRYF; length: 15; J: TRBJ2-3; size: once; D: TRBD1; V: TRBV11-1
DNA: TGCAGCGTTGAAGATCTGCGCGGCAGAAACAATGAGCACTTCTTC; CDR3: CSVEDLRGRNNEHFF; length: 15; J: TRBJ2-1; size: -; D: -; V: TRBV29-1
DNA: TGTGCCAGCAGCTTAGGCGTGGGGCCTAATTCACCCCTCCACTTT; CDR3: CASSLGVGPNSPLHF; length: 15; J: TRBJ1-6; size: -; D: -; V: TRBV7-9
DNA: TGTGCCAGCACCCGAGCACGGGGGGGTTACAATGAGCAGTTTTTC; CDR3: CASTRARGGYNEQFF; length: 15; J: TRBJ2-1; size: -; D: TRBD2; V: TRBV12-3/TRBV12-4
DNA: TGTGCCAGCCGTCCTAAGAGGGGGGGTATGAACAATGAACAGTTCTTC; CDR3: CASRPKRGGMNNEQFF; length: 16; J: TRBJ2-1; size: -; D: -; V: TRBV11-3
DNA: TGTGCCAGCAGCTGTATTACACAGGGTACAGATACGCAGTATTTT; CDR3: CASSCITQGTDTQYF; length: 15; J: TRBJ2-3; size: -; D: -; V: TRBV7-8
DNA: TGTGCCAGCGGTCCCGGGACTAGCATACATTCGCGGTATTTT; CDR3: CASGPGTSIHSRYF; length: 14; J: TRBJ2-3; size: -; D: TRBD2; V: TRBV12-3/TRBV12-4
DNA: TGTGCCAGCAGCGACTCGGGAGGAGCCTACAATGAGCAGTTCTTC; CDR3: CASSDSGGAYNEQFF; length: 15; J: TRBJ2-1; size: -; D: TRBD2; V: TRBV28
DNA: TGTGCCAGCAGTGACCCATCTACCACCGGGGAGCTGTTTTTT; CDR3: CASSDPSTTGELFF; length: 14; J: TRBJ2-2; size: many; D: -; V: TRBV6-4
DNA: TGTGCCAGCAGTGTGGGTTCGGACTATGGCTACATCTTC; CDR3: CASSVGSDYGYIF; length: 13; J: TRBJ1-2; size: -; D: -; V: TRBV6-5
DNA: TGCGCCAGCAGCCAGGGCCGACAGGGACGGCCCTATGGAGATACGCAGTATTTT; CDR3: CASSQGRQGRPYGDTQYF; length: 18; J: TRBJ2-3; size: medium-sized; D: TRBD1; V: TRBV4-1
DNA: TGTGCCAGCAGCTTAAGCGGGGTAGAAGAGACCCAGTACTTC; CDR3: CASSLSGVEETQYF; length: 14; J: TRBJ2-5; size: few; D: TRBD2; V: TRBV11-2
DNA: TGTGCCAGCAGCTCAAGCGGCGGGGTGACAGCCTTTTATTCACCCCTCCACTTT; CDR3: CASSSSGGVTAFYSPLHF; length: 18; J: TRBJ1-6; size: -; D: -; V: TRBV7-8
DNA: TGTGCCAACAGTGAACTACCCCAAAATCAGCTCCAGCATTTT; CDR3: CANSELPQNQLQHF; length: 14; J: TRBJ1-5; size: -; D: -; V: TRBV6-1
DNA: TGTGCCAGCAGCAGCGGGACTAGCGGTTACAGTGAGCAGTTCTTC; CDR3: CASSSGTSGYSEQFF; length: 15; J: TRBJ2-1; size: -; D: TRBD2; V: TRBV6-6
DNA: TGTGCCATCGGACTAGCGGGACAGTTCATGAACACTGAAGCTTTCTTT; CDR3: CAIGLAGQFMNTEAFF; length: 16; J: TRBJ1-1; size: -; D: TRBD1; V: TRBV10-3
DNA: TGTGCCAGGAGCTTGGCTGGGCGGAGCCAAGAGACCCAGTACTTT; CDR3: CARSLAGRSQETQYF; length: 15; J: TRBJ2-5; size: -; D: -; V: TRBV5-4
DNA: TGCAGCGTTGATGATACTGGCGGAGTGAACACTGAAGCTTTCTTT; CDR3: CSVDDTGGVNTEAFF; length: 15; J: TRBJ1-1; size: -; D: -; V: TRBV29-1
DNA: TGTGCCAGCAGCCACGTGCGGTTGGTAGCGGGTAGCAATGAGCAGTTCTTC; CDR3: CASSHVRLVAGSNEQFF; length: 17; J: TRBJ2-1; size: -; D: TRBD2; V: TRBV11-3
DNA: TGTGCCTGGAGTCAGGGTTCCGGGGAGCTGTCTTTT; CDR3: CAWSQGSGELSF; length: 12; J: TRBJ2-2; size: -; D: -; V: TRBV30
DNA: TGTGCCAGCAGCCAAGATTACCGGACTAGTGGGACCTATAATGACCAGTTCTTC; CDR3: CASSQDYRTSGTYNDQFF; length: 18; J: TRBJ2-1; size: -; D: TRBD2; V: TRBV4-2
DNA: TGTGCCAGCGGACAGACGGGGGACTTCTACAATGAGCAGTTCTTC; CDR3: CASGQTGDFYNEQFF; length: 15; J: TRBJ2-1; size: -; D: -; V: TRBV11-2
DNA: TGTGCCAGCAGTTCGGGCGGGGCCGAAGCTTTCTTT; CDR3: CASSSGGAEAFF; length: 12; J: TRBJ1-1; size: many; D: -; V: TRBV12-3/TRBV12-4
DNA: TGTGCCAGCAGCTTAGCAACAGGGCAACAAGCTTTCTTT; CDR3: CASSLATGQQAFF; length: 13; J: TRBJ1-1; size: medium-sized; D: -; V: TRBV11-3
DNA: TGCAGTGCTTGGGGGGGGGTCAATGAGCAGTTCTTC; CDR3: CSAWGGVNEQFF; length: 12; J: TRBJ2-1; size: once; D: TRBD2; V: TRBV20-1
DNA: TGTGCTAGCATCACTATGGTTACGGTTAACCATGGCTACACCTTC; CDR3: CASITMVTVNHGYTF; length: 15; J: TRBJ1-2; size: -; D: -; V: TRBV12-3/TRBV12-4
DNA: TGTGCCAGCATCCGAGGGCCTGGGAACATTCAGTACTTC; CDR3: CASIRGPGNIQYF; length: 13; J: TRBJ2-4; size: -; D: -; V: TRBV2
DNA: TGTGCCAGCAGCCCCCCCGTGACCAATGAGCAGTTCTTC; CDR3: CASSPPVTNEQFF; length: 13; J: TRBJ2-1; size: -; D: -; V: TRBV28
DNA: TGTGCCAGCAGTTCCGAAATGGGGACAGCCTGCGAGCAGTACTTC; CDR3: CASSSEMGTACEQYF; length: 15; J: TRBJ2-7; size: -; D: TRBD1; V: TRBV6-6
DNA: TGTGCCAGCAGCTCTTTATATAGTACAGATACGCACTATTTT; CDR3: CASSSLYSTDTHYF; length: 14; J: TRBJ2-3; size: -; D: -; V: TRBV5-4
DNA: TGTACCACCACCGGCGCTGGGAGCTCCTACAATGAGCAGTTATTC; CDR3: CTTTGAGSSYNEQLF; length: 15; J: TRBJ2-1; size: -; D: -; V: TRBV6-2/TRBV6-3
DNA: TGCTGTGCTAGAGGTGAACAGGTTGGCAATCAGCCCCAGCATTTT; CDR3: CCARGEQVGNQPQHF; length: 15; J: TRBJ1-5; size: -; D: -; V: TRBV20-1
DNA: TGCAGTGCTAGAAGGGTAGTGACCAATGAGCAGTTCTTC; CDR3: CSARRVVTNEQFF; length: 13; J: TRBJ2-1; size: -; D: -; V: TRBV20-1
DNA: TGTGCCAGTATGGAGGAGGCTGCAGATACGCAGTATTTT; CDR3: CASMEEAADTQYF; length: 13; J: TRBJ2-3; size: -; D: -; V: TRBV5-6
DNA: TGTCCCATCAGCTTGGCGGGAGCAAACAATGAGAAGTTCTTC; CDR3: CPISLAGANNEKFF; length: 14; J: TRBJ2-1; size: -; D: TRBD2; V: TRBV11-2
DNA: TGTGCAAGCAGCTTCGGAGAGGCCGGCTACACTTTC; CDR3: CASSFGEAGYTF; length: 12; J: TRBJ1-2; size: -; D: -; V: TRBV11-2
DNA: TGTGCCATCAGTGAGTCTCTAACTAGCGGTGAAAATGTGCAGTTCTTC; CDR3: CAISESLTSGENVQFF; length: 16; J: TRBJ2-1; size: few; D: TRBD2; V: TRBV10-3
DNA: TGTGCCAGCAGCTTAGTCTCAAACTCCTCAGAGCAGTTCTTC; CDR3: CASSLVSNSSEQFF; length: 14; J: TRBJ2-1; size: -; D: -; V: TRBV11-2
DNA: TGCAGTGCTCGAAATCCCGACCGAGCTACGAGGCAGTACTTC; CDR3: CSARNPDRATRQYF; length: 14; J: TRBJ2-7; size: many; D: -; V: TRBV20-1
DNA: TGTGCCAGCACCGACCCAGACGTGGGGCGGGCAAAGGTAGTCTACAATGAGCAGTTCTTC; CDR3: CASTDPDVGRAKVVYNEQFF; length: 20; J: TRBJ2-1; size: -; D: -; V: TRBV12-3/TRBV12-4
DNA: TGTGCCAGCAGCCCCGTGGGGGAGGGGGCCGAGCAGTACTTC; CDR3: CASSPVGEGAEQYF; length: 14; J: TRBJ2-7; size: -; D: -; V: TRBV5-4
DNA: TGTGCCAACAGTGAAGCGTTTCTCCGGGACAGCGATTTCAATGAGCAGTTCTTC; CDR3: CANSEAFLRDSDFNEQFF; length: 18; J: TRBJ2-1; size: -; D: TRBD1; V: TRBV2
DNA: TGTGCCAGCAATAAAGGGGGGAGTGGCTACACCTTC; CDR3: CASNKGGSGYTF; length: 12; J: TRBJ1-2; size: -; D: -; V: TRBV28
DNA: TGTGCCGGTAAAGCGGGAGAAGTGCAGTACTTC; CDR3: CAGKAGEVQYF; length: 11; J: TRBJ2-7; size: -; D: TRBD2; V: TRBV2
DNA: TGTGCCAGCAGCAAAGAGCGACAGAGCGGCAATCAGCCCCAGCATTTT; CDR3: CASSKERQSGNQPQHF; length: 16; J: TRBJ1-5; size: few; D: -; V: TRBV21-1
DNA: TGTGACAGCAGTTTAAGTGGGGGTACAGTCCGAGGCACCATATATTTT; CDR3: CDSSLSGGTVRGTIYF; length: 16; J: TRBJ1-3; size: -; D: -; V: TRBV12-3/TRBV12-4
DNA: TGTGCCAGCCAGACAGCAGCGGGGGGTTTCAATGAGCAGTACTTC; CDR3: CASQTAAGGFNEQYF; length: 15; J: TRBJ2-7; size: once; D: TRBD2; V: TRBV12-3/TRBV12-4
DNA: TGTGCCAGCAGTGCCGGGACAGGAGGCGGAGATACGCAGTATTTT; CDR3: CASSAGTGGGDTQYF; length: 15; J: TRBJ2-3; size: -; D: TRBD1; V: TRBV5-4
DNA: TGTGCGAGCAGCCGACTCATAAATACCGGGACAGGGTATGGCTACATCTTC; CDR3: CASSRLINTGTGYGYIF; length: 17; J: TRBJ1-2; size: -; D: TRBD1; V: TRBV5-4
DNA: TGCAGTGTCGGAAGTAGCAACCACGAGCATTACTTC; CDR3: CSVGSSNHEHYF; length: 12; J: TRBJ2-7; size: -; D: -; V: TRBV29-1